These 14 T cell receptor beta chains share one sample of origin, sequenced in a study of T cell changes during pregnancy in multiple sclerosis. The assay was immunoSEQ multiplex PCR, and TCRdb's table has in-frame clones only and misses some. The data contain some 80,000 clones, about 90% of them singletons. Sequenced material: peripheral blood, taken in the first trimester of pregnancy. Source of these receptors: a female donor in good health, enrolled as a control in a pregnancy study.

The count of this clone is one. The gene calls are TRBV11-2 and TRBJ2-5; 11 bases match TRBD1. The V and J ends lost 4 bases and 2 bases, in that order; junction bases with no gene match: 0. In germline, CDR1 is SGHAT, CDR2 FQNNGV. The CDR3 is 14 residues long. The CDR3, as DNA: TGTGCCAGCAGCTGGGACAGGGGGCAAGAGACCCAGTACTTC. Translating gives CASSWDRGQETQYF.

V and J are TRBV2 and TRBJ1-5; TRBD1 might be the D (6 bases). The V gene lost 7 bases and the J gene lost 10 bases, with 11 bases spanning the gap. The CDR3 is 11 amino acids. The germline gives CDR1 SNHLY, CDR2 FYNNEI. CDR3: CASTETGPQHF. The CDR3 nucleotides are TGTGCCAGCACAGAGACAGGTCCCCAGCATTTT.

The chain combines TRBV2 with TRBJ1-5, with D perhaps matching TRBD1 (6 bases). Between the trimmed V and J ends, which lost 2 bases and 6 bases, there was a span of 8 bases. The CDR3 contains 13 residues. The V gene's germline CDR1 is SNHLY and CDR2 FYNNEI. CDR3 in DNA: TGTGCCAGCAGTGAAACAGGGACTCAGCCCCAGCATTTT. It translates to CASSETGTQPQHF. Full variable domain (missing parts from reference TRBV2 and TRBJ1-5): EPEVTQTPSHQVTQMGQEVILRCVPISNHLYFYWYRQILGQKVEFLVSFYNNEISEKSEIFDDQFSVERPDGSNFTLKIRSTKLEDSAMYFCASSETGTQPQHFGDGTRLSIL.

This clone was observed a handful of times. The chain combines TRBV6-4 with TRBJ2-1, with 13 bases matching TRBD2. The germline V gene has CDR1 MRHNA and CDR2 SNTAGT. V dropped 5 bases and J dropped 7; count of bases not matched to a gene: 5. The CDR3 loop spans 15 amino acids. The CDR3 nucleotides are TGTGCCAGCAGTCTACTAGCGGGAGGGTCTAATGAGCAGTTCTTC. Amino acids: CASSLLAGGSNEQFF.

The rearrangement joins TRBV7-2 to TRBJ1-5; TRBD1 aligns across 9 bases. Looked up from germline, CDR1 is SGHTA and CDR2 is FQGNSA. This CDR3 spans 16 amino acids. V shed 4 bases, J shed 6 bases, and the junction held 10 bases outside the gene matches. The CDR3 loop reads CASSSVPGQGSQPQHF. The CDR3 DNA is TGTGCCAGCAGCTCCGTCCCGGGACAGGGTAGTCAGCCCCAGCATTTT.

The chain has TRBV7-2 and TRBJ2-7; TRBD2 might be the D (5 bases). Germline lookup yields CDR1 SGHTA and CDR2 FQGNSA. This CDR3 contains 14 residues. The ends were cut back, 0 bases at V and 2 bases at J, with 8 bases in the middle. The CDR3 nucleotides are TGTGCCAGCAGCTTAGCGGGAGTTACCTACGAGCAGTACTTC. Translation: CASSLAGVTYEQYF.

J is TRBJ2-1 and V is TRBV11-3, with 7 bases that match TRBD2. J was trimmed by 7 bases and V by 2 bases; bases with no gene match: 5. The CDR3 extends over 14 amino acids. Per the germline V gene, CDR1 is SGHNT and CDR2 is YENEEA. The CDR3 loop is CASSLTRGGNEQFF. CDR3 DNA: TGTGCCAGCAGCTTAACACGGGGAGGGAATGAGCAGTTCTTC.

The CDR3 DNA is TGTGCCAGCTTCCCTCAGAAATATGGCTACACCTTC. Translation gives CASFPQKYGYTF. J is TRBJ1-2 and V is TRBV2, with D unclear. Germline CDR1 is SNHLY and CDR2 is FYNNEI. V lost 8 bases, J lost 5 bases, and 12 bases lay in between. The CDR3 contains 12 residues.

The rearrangement joins TRBV25-1 to TRBJ1-2, with TRBD1 matching over 7 bases. The ends lost 3 bases at V and 1 base at J; junction bases unmatched: 2. The CDR3 is 14 residues long. From germline, CDR1 is MGHDK and CDR2 SYGVNS. CDR3 nucleotide sequence: TGTGCCAGCAGTGAGGGGGACAGTAACTATGGCTACACCTTC. Translated: CASSEGDSNYGYTF.

This sequence joins TRBV5-1 and TRBJ2-7, with 8 bases that match TRBD1. From germline, CDR1 is SGHRS and CDR2 YFSETQ. With 4 bases clipped from V and 3 bases from J, the junction kept 6 bases outside the gene matches. This CDR3 is built from 14 residues. CDR3 bases: TGCGCCAGCAGCGGGACAGGCGGATTCTACGAGCAGTACTTC. Protein product: CASSGTGGFYEQYF.

The chain uses TRBV15 and TRBJ1-3; D remains ambiguous. The CDR3 is made up of 12 amino acids. Trimming took off 6 bases at V and 4 bases at J, with 7 bases between the two ends. The germline V gene encodes CDR1 LNHNV and CDR2 YYDKDF (reference sequence). CDR3 protein: CATSIFGNTIYF. The CDR3 DNA follows: TGTGCCACCAGTATTTTCGGAAACACCATATATTTT.

J is TRBJ2-6 and V is TRBV18; 8 bases are shared with TRBD1. Germline lookup yields CDR1 KGHSH and CDR2 LQKENI. This CDR3 has 17 amino acids. With V trimmed by 3 bases and J by 1 base, 5 bases remained unmatched. This CDR3 reads CASSPTGEGSGANVLTF. Here the CDR3 DNA reads TGTGCCAGCTCACCGACAGGGGAAGGATCTGGGGCCAACGTCCTGACTTTC.

This chain joins TRBV28 and TRBJ2-3, with TRBD2 matching over 16 bases. Germline V gene lookup returns CDR1 MDHEN and CDR2 SYDVKM. Trimming at V came to 6 bases and at J to 7 bases, leaving 10 bases not matched to a gene. CDR3 length: 17 amino acids. As DNA, the CDR3 is TGTGCCAGCAGCCCCGGGACTAGCGGGAGGGCCCGGTATACGCAGTATTTT. This gives the protein CASSPGTSGRARYTQYF.

V usage is TRBV9 and J usage is TRBJ2-1; TRBD1 agrees at 9 bases. V shed 3 bases and J 13 bases; nucleotides not matched to a gene: 11. The germline gives CDR1 SGDLS, CDR2 YYNGEE. This CDR3 spans 14 amino acids. The DNA of the CDR3 is TGTGCCAGCAGCGCCTCGCCCCTACAGGGGGCCCAGTTCTTC. Its translation: CASSASPLQGAQFF.